This T cell receptor beta chain appears in the sequencing data of a study of T cells in Graves' hyperthyroidism and ophthalmopathy (dated by TCRdb to the late 2010s). At the level of the whole study: Peripheral blood was sampled at the time of initial diagnosis, prior to any treatment. An independent validation cohort of fewer than 20 hyperthyroidism patients and 17 patients who later progressed to ophthalmopathy tested prospective prediction of ophthalmopathy. The roughly 94 discovery patients were randomly split 7:3 into training and test sets. After sampling, hyperthyroidism patients received methimazole starting at 30 mg daily, and ophthalmopathy patients received high-dose intravenous methylprednisolone. To identify TCR V-J signatures that set the groups apart, the researchers used a discovery cohort of about a hundred patients, made up of roughly 45 with Graves' ophthalmopathy and some 55 with stable Graves' hyperthyroidism. In addition, the study compared T-cell repertoires in thyroid tissue and in blood from roughly six Graves' hyperthyroidism patients. The paper reports TCR Vbeta CDR3 sequencing of about 140 peripheral blood samples: under 45 ophthalmopathy, approximately 74 hyperthyroidism and around 17 progressor patients.

Results the study describes overall, beyond this receptor: In validation, progression to ophthalmopathy was predicted by the model with approximately 67% sensitivity and 72.22% specificity, a median of roughly 6 months before onset. In cross-validation, a model built on a 13 V-J signature told ophthalmopathy apart from stable hyperthyroidism with roughly 87% sensitivity and around 84% specificity, and in testing the same model reached 80%/75%. Most expanded thyroid clonotypes (frequency above 0.001) were also found in blood, which suggests that blood repertoires may mirror thyroid immune responses. No statistical method was used to set the sample size in advance, and investigators knew the group allocation.

The TCR beta CDR3 regions were amplified from the RNA transcripts. The first round of RT-PCR for the TCR CDR3 was performed with the HTBI primer set and the Qiagen OneStep RT-PCR kit. Libraries were constructed in a second round of multiplex PCR, after which size selection and purification were carried out. Sequencing of the libraries was done on an Illumina HiSeq2000 using paired-end 100 bp reads. Concerning the study's data processing: Raw data were processed with SOAPnuke, discarding reads with adapters, uncalled bases, mean Phred below 15, or no exact constant-primer or identifier match. High-quality paired reads were merged with COPE v1.2.5, and unique nucleotide sequences were defined as clonotypes. MiTCR v1.1 was used to align the clonotypes against IMGT TRBV, TRBD and TRBJ reference segments. Analysis was restricted to V-J combinations with a frequency above 0.0001, which covered 98% to 99.2% of repertoires. A TCS score was defined as the ratio of F50 (clonal expansion) to E x V (chaos), with BLOSUM62-based TCRdist applied between CDR3 peptides within each V-J. Welch's t-statistics and random forest reduced around 510 V-J features to about 13, which were used in a naive Bayes classifier (R e1071). The Morisita-Horn index was used to measure how similar the thyroid and blood repertoires were. Through fastp at Q25 and MiXCR, TCRdb rebuilt clones from the public reads, retaining in-frame beta chains. Merged by CDR3 protein, the rows form single entries marked with the most common genes and DNA. TCRdb, not the original authors, processed these V and J calls. The sample contains hundreds of thousands of distinct CDR3 sequences, 14% to 15% of them found a single time. The ten largest clones capture 3.5% to 4.5% of the sample.

The CDR3 measures 14 amino acids from cysteine to phenylalanine. Solely the CDR3 DNA is kept, with 42 bases framed from the first base. CDR1 and CDR2 are drawn from the germline V gene (reference sequence): DFQATT, SNEGSKA. V loses 3 bases of germline sequence and J loses 3 bases, and the interval between the two ends is 15 bases. Ophthalmopathy patients had moderately to severely active disease, with a Clinical Activity Score of 3 or more, a NOSPECS grade of 4 or more, and a disease duration of less than 3 months. Patients with uncontrolled infections, other autoimmune diseases, pregnancy or lactation were excluded. Diagnoses were established on the basis of clinical symptoms, serum thyroxine and TRAb, thyroid ultrasound, and orbital computed tomography. PBMCs were separated from about 10 ml of fresh peripheral blood using Ficoll-Paque density gradient centrifugation. Total RNA was extracted with Trizol reagent, and quality was checked on an Agilent 2100 Bioanalyzer.

The sample holds many counts of this clonotype. What this receptor recognizes is not known. There are no base qualities to consult, and no much larger clone falls within one base. The chain employs TRBV20-1 and TRBJ2-7; 7 matching bases give a weak D call of TRBD2. The sequenced sample was blood. The origin of this receptor is a woman between 40 and 50 years old with Graves' ophthalmopathy. The CDR3 is CSASGGGGLYEQYF. In nucleotide form, the sequence is TGCAGTGCTAGTGGAGGGGGGGGGCTCTACGAGCAGTACTTC.